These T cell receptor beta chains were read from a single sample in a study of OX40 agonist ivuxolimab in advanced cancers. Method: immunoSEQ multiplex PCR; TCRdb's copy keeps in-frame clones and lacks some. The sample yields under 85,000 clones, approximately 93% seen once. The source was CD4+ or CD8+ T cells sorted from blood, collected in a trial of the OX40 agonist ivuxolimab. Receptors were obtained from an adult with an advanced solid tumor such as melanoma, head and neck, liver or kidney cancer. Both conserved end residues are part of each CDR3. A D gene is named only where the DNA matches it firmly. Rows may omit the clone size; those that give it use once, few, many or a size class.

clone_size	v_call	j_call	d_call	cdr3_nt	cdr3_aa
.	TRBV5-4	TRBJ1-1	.	TGTGCCAGCAGTGAGGGCTCTGAAGCTTTCTTT	CASSEGSEAFF
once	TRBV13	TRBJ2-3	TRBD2	TGTGCCAGCAGCTTACCCAGCGGGAGGGGCACAGATACGCAGTATTTT	CASSLPSGRGTDTQYF
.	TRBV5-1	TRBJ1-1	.	TGCGCCAGCAGCTTGGCCCCGGGCCCGGGGACTGAAGCTTTCTTT	CASSLAPGPGTEAFF
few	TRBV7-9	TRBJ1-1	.	TGTGCCAGCACTCCTAGGGGGGATGAAGCTTTCTTT	CASTPRGDEAFF
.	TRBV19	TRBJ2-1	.	TGTGCCAGTAGTATGCCGGGTGAGTCGGCCTCCTACAATGAGCAGTTCTTC	CASSMPGESASYNEQFF
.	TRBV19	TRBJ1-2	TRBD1	TGTGCCAGTAACAGGGGGGGCTATGGCTACACCTTC	CASNRGGYGYTF
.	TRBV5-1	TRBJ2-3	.	TGCGCCAGCAGCTTGATCCGTTACCCCACAGATACGCAGTATTTT	CASSLIRYPTDTQYF
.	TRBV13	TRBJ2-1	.	TGTGCCAGCAGCTCCCTCCCGCTGAAGGGAAATGAGCAGTTCTTC	CASSSLPLKGNEQFF
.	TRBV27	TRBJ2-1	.	TGTGCCAGCAGTTTTCTTGGGGGGGCCAATGAGCAGTTCTTC	CASSFLGGANEQFF
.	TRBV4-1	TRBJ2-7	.	TGCGCCAGCAGCCAAGTGTTCGGGGGCGAAAACGAGCAGTACTTC	CASSQVFGGENEQYF
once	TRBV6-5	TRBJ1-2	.	TGTGCCAGCAGTCCCTGGGCCGGAGATCTCTATGGCTACACCTTC	CASSPWAGDLYGYTF
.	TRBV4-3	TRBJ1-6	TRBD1	TGCGCCAGCAGCCAGGGCAGGGGGACTTCACCCCTCCACTTT	CASSQGRGTSPLHF
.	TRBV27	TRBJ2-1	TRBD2	TGTGCCAGCAGTTTACTAGCGGGAGGGCCCCAGAACAATGAGCAGTTCTTC	CASSLLAGGPQNNEQFF
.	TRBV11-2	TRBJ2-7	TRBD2	TGTGCCAGCAGCTTAGGTGGGACTAGCTCCTACGAGCAGTACTTC	CASSLGGTSSYEQYF
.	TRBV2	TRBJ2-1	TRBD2	TGTGCCAGCAGTGGGATAGCGGGGGGGCCGTTCGGCTCCTACAATGAGCAGTTCTTC	CASSGIAGGPFGSYNEQFF
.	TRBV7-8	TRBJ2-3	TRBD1	TGTGCCAGCAGCCTAATCTTTAGACGGGACAGGGGAGATACGCAGTATTTT	CASSLIFRRDRGDTQYF
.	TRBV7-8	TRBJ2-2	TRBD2	TGTGCCAGCAGCTCCACAAGCGGGGGGGCCATCGGGGAGCTGTTTTTT	CASSSTSGGAIGELFF
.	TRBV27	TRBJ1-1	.	TGTGCCAGCACCTCCTCGGTGGCAGCGAACACTGAAGCTTTCTTT	CASTSSVAANTEAFF
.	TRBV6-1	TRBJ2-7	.	TGTGCCAGCAGTGAGATACCGCCTTACGAGCAGTACTTC	CASSEIPPYEQYF
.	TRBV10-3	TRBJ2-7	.	TGTGCCATCAGGGACACCTACGAGCAGTACTTC	CAIRDTYEQYF
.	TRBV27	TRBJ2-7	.	TGTGCCAGCAGTTTAAGGATGTTCTACGAGCAGTACTTC	CASSLRMFYEQYF
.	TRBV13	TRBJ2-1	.	TGTGCCAGCAGCCCCCGTCCCGGAGGGGAGAATGAGCAGTTCTTC	CASSPRPGGENEQFF
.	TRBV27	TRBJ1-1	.	TGTGCCAGCAGTTTCATACAGGGCTCTGAAGCTTTCTTT	CASSFIQGSEAFF
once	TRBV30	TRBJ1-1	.	TGTGCCTGGAGCCTGGGCACTGAAGCTTTCTTT	CAWSLGTEAFF
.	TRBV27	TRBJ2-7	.	TGTGCCAGCAGTAAGGGCAGGAACCTCTACGAGCAGTACTTC	CASSKGRNLYEQYF
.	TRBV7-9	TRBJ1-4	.	TGTGCCAGCAGCTTACCAGAGGGGTGGCAGCATAATGAAAAACTGTTTTTT	CASSLPEGWQHNEKLFF
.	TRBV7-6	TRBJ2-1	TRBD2	TGTGCCAGCAGCTTAGTGACTAGCGGAGAGCAGTTCTTC	CASSLVTSGEQFF
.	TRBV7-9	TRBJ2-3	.	TGTGCCTCATCCATCCCCTCTACAGATACGCAGTATTTT	CASSIPSTDTQYF
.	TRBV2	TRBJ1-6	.	TGTGCCAGCAGTCCCCAGTCACAGGGCGCCAATTCACCCCTCCACTTT	CASSPQSQGANSPLHF
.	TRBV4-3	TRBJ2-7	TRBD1	TGCGCCAGCAGCCAGAGACAGGGTCTGAGTGAGCAGTACTTC	CASSQRQGLSEQYF